Shown below are 11 T cell receptor beta chains from a single sample sequenced in a study of T cell responses to AZD1222 COVID-19 vaccine. The method was immunoSEQ multiplex PCR; TCRdb's version includes in-frame clones alone and lacks a portion of them. The sample yields approximately 150,000 clones, roughly nine tenths seen once. This specimen was peripheral blood, taken on day 0 of AZD1222 vaccination. The receptors stem from an adult in good health.

This clone was observed many times. V and J are TRBV4-3 and TRBJ2-6; D is unclear. V was pared by 3 bases and J by 0 bases, with 9 bases between. CDR1 and CDR2 from the germline V gene are LGHNA and YSLEER. The CDR3 is made up of 16 amino acids. The CDR3 region has the DNA TGCGCCAGCAGCCAGGACGGAAGCTCTGGGGCCAACGTCCTGACTTTC. Its protein product is CASSQDGSSGANVLTF.

The gene calls are TRBV7-9 and TRBJ2-7; the D is unclear. Between the trimmed V and J ends, which lost 6 bases and 9 bases, there was a span of 12 bases. The CDR3 length is 11 residues. Germline V CDR1 and CDR2: SEHNR, FQNEAQ (reference sequence). The CDR3 region is CASRNGYRQYF. The CDR3 DNA follows: TGTGCCAGCAGAAACGGGTACAGGCAGTACTTC.

This clone was counted once. The chain links TRBV24-1 to TRBJ2-1; no definite D call. Germline CDR1 is KGHDR and CDR2 is SFDVKD. This CDR3 has 13 residues. Between the trimmed V and J ends, which lost 7 bases and 9 bases, there was a span of 15 bases. The CDR3 loop is CATSQRVVSEQFF. The DNA for the CDR3 is TGTGCCACCAGCCAGCGTGTGGTCAGTGAGCAGTTCTTC.

The genes are TRBV9 and TRBJ1-1; D is ambiguous. Germline CDR1 SGDLS, CDR2 YYNGEE. The CDR3 runs to 15 residues. With 0 bases removed from V and 4 bases from J, the gap between germline ends came to 13 bases. The CDR3 region is CASSVGRETSTEAFF. The CDR3 DNA reads as TGTGCCAGCAGCGTAGGGCGTGAGACGAGCACTGAAGCTTTCTTT.

The V gene is TRBV5-1, the J gene TRBJ1-5; TRBD1 might be the D (5 bases). This CDR3 comprises 15 residues. The germline V gene has CDR1 SGHRS and CDR2 YFSETQ. The V end was cut by 4 bases, the J end by 4 bases, with 15 bases between. CDR3 bases: TGCGCCAGCAGCGGAGAACCGGGGCCAAATCAGCCCCAGCATTTT. Translated, it gives CASSGEPGPNQPQHF.

The chain uses TRBV4-3 and TRBJ2-1, with D unclear. V dropped 2 bases and J dropped 6 bases, with 8 bases sitting between them. This CDR3 comprises 13 residues. Looked up from germline, CDR1 is LGHNA and CDR2 is YSLEER. CDR3 DNA: TGCGCCAGCAGCCAACGGCAGTCCAATGAGCAGTTCTTC. Protein sequence: CASSQRQSNEQFF.

This CDR3 is CASSLDSPLHF. In DNA form, the CDR3 reads TGTGCCAGCAGCTTAGACTCACCCCTCCACTTT. The rearrangement joins TRBV7-2 to TRBJ1-6; D uncertain. Germline V gene sequence: CDR1 SGHTA, CDR2 FQGNSA. Trimming left V 1 base short and J 10 bases short, with 2 bases between. This CDR3 has 11 amino acids.

The gene calls are TRBV4-1 and TRBJ1-2; TRBD1 matches at 7 bases. V lost 0 bases and J lost 5; bases outside the gene matches: 6. Germline V CDR1 and CDR2: MGHRA, YSYEKL. The CDR3 runs 15 residues. The CDR3 protein is CASSQEDRVVYGYTF. The CDR3 bases are TGCGCCAGCAGCCAAGAAGACAGGGTGGTGTATGGCTACACCTTC.

The CDR3 loop is CASSQLRDTEAFF. CDR3 bases: TGCGCCAGCAGCCAGCTGAGGGACACTGAAGCTTTCTTT. The chain couples TRBV4-3 to TRBJ1-1; D call uncertain. The CDR3 is 13 residues long. V was trimmed by 3 bases and J by 3 bases, leaving 8 bases between them. Germline values: CDR1 LGHNA, CDR2 YSLEER.

J is TRBJ2-5 and V is TRBV15; tentative D call: TRBD1 (5 bases). Trimming stripped 1 base from V and 3 bases from J, with 12 bases between. Germline CDR1 LNHNV, CDR2 YYDKDF (reference sequence). CDR3 length: 15 residues. In DNA form, the CDR3 reads TGTGCCACCAGCAGAGGGGGCCAAACAAAAGAGACCCAGTACTTC. It encodes CATSRGGQTKETQYF.

This clone turned up a few times. The chain links TRBV19 to TRBJ2-2; D might be TRBD2 (6 bases). Trimming removed 2 bases at V and 7 bases at J, with 8 bases between. CDR1 LNHDA and CDR2 SQIVND come from the germline V gene (reference sequence). The CDR3 consists of 13 residues. Here the CDR3 reads CASSISGVGELFF. CDR3 DNA: TGTGCCAGTAGTATATCGGGGGTCGGGGAGCTGTTTTTT.